This T cell receptor (beta chain) derives from a study of blood T cell repertoires in COVID-19. Study summary: The samples span acute and convalescent COVID-19 from the United States, Italy and Spain. PBMCs, B-cell-depleted T cells, or T cells were the source of the cDNA or gDNA that made up the material.

Germline V gene sequence: CDR1 MGHDK, CDR2 SYGVNS. V was pared by 5 bases and J by 4 bases, with 8 bases between. CDR3 length: 12 amino acids. Authors' analysis steps: By means of reference gene primer amplification, nucleated cell counts were estimated. Assay used: immunoSEQ multiplex PCR; TCRdb lists only in-frame clones, some missing. The DNA gave D and trimming, while V, J and clone size come from that table. The sample carries approximately 200,000 clones, about 80% recorded once. This sequence originates from a woman in her 30s who had recovered from COVID-19. Material: peripheral blood. This chain connects TRBV25-1 to TRBJ1-2, with D tentatively TRBD1 (5 bases). In nucleotides, the CDR3 is TGTGCCAGCAGTTCAGGGTCCTATGGCTACACCTTC. The encoded protein is CASSSGSYGYTF.